This section outlines one T cell receptor (beta chain) sequence together with its context. Germline values: CDR1 SQVTM, CDR2 ANQGSEA. V was clipped by 4 bases and J by 0 bases, with 6 bases between them. CDR3 length: 12 residues. The data derive from a study of T-cell memory formation after mild COVID-19. About the research overall: TCR clustering was largely donor specific.

Each CDR3 protein is one row after TCRdb ran MiXCR on the 5' RACE reads. The table has hundreds of thousands of distinct CDR3 sequences, roughly 20% seen once. Source material: PBMCs or a T cell subset sorted from them (not recorded which). The chain uses TRBV29-1 and TRBJ1-1; perhaps TRBD1 as D (5 bases). The sequence was collected from an adult woman who had mild COVID-19 (a few samples of this study predate the infection). Cell type and time point are not known. The CDR3 spells CSVGDVNTEAFF. The CDR3 DNA is TGCAGCGTTGGGGACGTGAACACTGAAGCTTTCTTT.